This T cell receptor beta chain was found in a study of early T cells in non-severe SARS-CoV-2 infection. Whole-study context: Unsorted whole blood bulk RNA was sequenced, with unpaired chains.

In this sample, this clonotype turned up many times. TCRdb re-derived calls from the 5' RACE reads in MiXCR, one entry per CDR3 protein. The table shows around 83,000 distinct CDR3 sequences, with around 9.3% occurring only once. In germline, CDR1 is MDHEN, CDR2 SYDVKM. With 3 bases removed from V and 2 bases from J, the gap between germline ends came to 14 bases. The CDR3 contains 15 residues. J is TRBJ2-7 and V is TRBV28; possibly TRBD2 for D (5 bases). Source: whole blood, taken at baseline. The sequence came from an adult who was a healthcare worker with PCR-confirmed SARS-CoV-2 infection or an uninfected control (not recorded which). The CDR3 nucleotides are TGTGCCAGCAGTTTTCAGTCCCTCGGGACCTACGAGCAGTACTTC. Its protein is CASSFQSLGTYEQYF.